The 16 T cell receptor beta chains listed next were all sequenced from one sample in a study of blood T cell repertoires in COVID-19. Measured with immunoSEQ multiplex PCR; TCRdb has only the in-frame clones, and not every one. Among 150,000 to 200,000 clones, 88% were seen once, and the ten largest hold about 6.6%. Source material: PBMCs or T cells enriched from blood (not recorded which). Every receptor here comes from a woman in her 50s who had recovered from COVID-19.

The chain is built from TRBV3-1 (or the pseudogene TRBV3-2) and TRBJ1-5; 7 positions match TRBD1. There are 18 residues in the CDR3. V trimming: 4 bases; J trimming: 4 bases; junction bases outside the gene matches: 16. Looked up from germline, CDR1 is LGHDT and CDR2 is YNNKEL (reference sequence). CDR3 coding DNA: TGTGCCAGCAGCCCTTCCCAGGGGGTGAACCCCCGGAATCAGCCCCAGCATTTT. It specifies CASSPSQGVNPRNQPQHF.

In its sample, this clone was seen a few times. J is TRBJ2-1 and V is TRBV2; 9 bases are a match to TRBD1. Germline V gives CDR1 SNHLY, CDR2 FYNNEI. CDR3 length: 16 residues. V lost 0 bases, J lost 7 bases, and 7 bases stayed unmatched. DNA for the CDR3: TGTGCCAGCAGTGAAGCACAGGGGGCCGGCAGGAATGAGCAGTTCTTC. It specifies CASSEAQGAGRNEQFF.

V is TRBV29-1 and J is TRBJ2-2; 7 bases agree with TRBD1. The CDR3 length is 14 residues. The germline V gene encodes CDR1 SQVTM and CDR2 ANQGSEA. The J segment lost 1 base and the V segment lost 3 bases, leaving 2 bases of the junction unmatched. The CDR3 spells CSVEGDRNTGELFF. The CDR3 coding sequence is TGCAGCGTTGAGGGGGACAGGAACACCGGGGAGCTGTTTTTT.

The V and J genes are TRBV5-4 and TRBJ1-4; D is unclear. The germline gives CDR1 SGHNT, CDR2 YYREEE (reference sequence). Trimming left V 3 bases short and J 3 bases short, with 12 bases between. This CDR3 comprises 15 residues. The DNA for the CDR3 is TGTGCCAGCAGCTCCGGACTGCGCCCTAATGAAAAACTGTTTTTT. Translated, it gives CASSSGLRPNEKLFF.

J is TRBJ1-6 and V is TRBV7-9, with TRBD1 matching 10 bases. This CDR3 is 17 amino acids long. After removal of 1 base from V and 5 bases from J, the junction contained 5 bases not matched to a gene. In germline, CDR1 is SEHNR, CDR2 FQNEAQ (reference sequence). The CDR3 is CASSLGDRGVDNSPLHF. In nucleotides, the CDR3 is TGTGCCAGCAGCTTAGGGGACAGGGGAGTTGATAATTCACCCCTCCACTTT.

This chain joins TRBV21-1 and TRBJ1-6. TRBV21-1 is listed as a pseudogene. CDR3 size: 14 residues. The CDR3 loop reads CASSTPPGNSPLHF. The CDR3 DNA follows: TGTGCCAGCAGCACCCCCCCGGGAAATTCACCCCTCCACTTT.

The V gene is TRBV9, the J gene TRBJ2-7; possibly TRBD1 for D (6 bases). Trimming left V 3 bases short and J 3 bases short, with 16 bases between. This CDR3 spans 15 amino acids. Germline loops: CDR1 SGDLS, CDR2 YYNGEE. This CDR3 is CASSASTGVDYEQYF. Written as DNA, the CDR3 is TGTGCCAGCAGCGCTTCGACAGGCGTTGACTACGAGCAGTACTTC.

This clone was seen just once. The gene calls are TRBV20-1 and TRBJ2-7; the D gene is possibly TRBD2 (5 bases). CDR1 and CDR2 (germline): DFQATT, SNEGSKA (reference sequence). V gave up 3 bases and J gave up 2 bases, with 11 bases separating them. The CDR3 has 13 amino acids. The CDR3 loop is CSASAADPYEQYF. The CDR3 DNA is TGCAGTGCTAGTGCAGCGGATCCCTACGAGCAGTACTTC.

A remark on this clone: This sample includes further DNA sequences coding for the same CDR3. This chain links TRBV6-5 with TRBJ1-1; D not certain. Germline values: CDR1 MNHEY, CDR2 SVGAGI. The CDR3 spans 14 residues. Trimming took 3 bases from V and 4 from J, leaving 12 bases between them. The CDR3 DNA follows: TGTGCCAGCAGTTATTCCCGGGTCGGCACTGAAGCTTTCTTT. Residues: CASSYSRVGTEAFF.

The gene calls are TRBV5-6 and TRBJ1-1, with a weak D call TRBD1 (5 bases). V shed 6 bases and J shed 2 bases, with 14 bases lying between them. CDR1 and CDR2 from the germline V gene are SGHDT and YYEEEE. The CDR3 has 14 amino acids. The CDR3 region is CASTWTQANTEAFF. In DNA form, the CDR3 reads TGTGCCAGCACCTGGACACAGGCTAACACTGAAGCTTTCTTT.

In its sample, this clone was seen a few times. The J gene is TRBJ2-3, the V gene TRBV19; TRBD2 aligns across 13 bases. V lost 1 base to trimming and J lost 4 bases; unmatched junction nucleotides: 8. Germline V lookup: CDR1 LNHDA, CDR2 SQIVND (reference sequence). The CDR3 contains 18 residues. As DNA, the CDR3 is TGTGCCAGTAGTATAGCCCCCGGGACTAGCGGGGCTGCAGATACGCAGTATTTT. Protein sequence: CASSIAPGTSGAADTQYF.

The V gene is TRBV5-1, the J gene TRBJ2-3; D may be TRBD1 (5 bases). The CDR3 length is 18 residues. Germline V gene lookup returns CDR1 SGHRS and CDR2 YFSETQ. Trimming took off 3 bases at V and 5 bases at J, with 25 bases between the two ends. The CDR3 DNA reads TGCGCCAGCAGCTCGGCTGGGGCAGGCATCAGATCAGTAGATACGCAGTATTTT. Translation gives CASSSAGAGIRSVDTQYF.

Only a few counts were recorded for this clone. DNA for the CDR3: TGTGCCAGCTCCTCCATAGGACAGGGAGCCTACAATGAGCAGTTCTTC. Protein sequence: CASSSIGQGAYNEQFF. V is TRBV5-4 and J is TRBJ2-1; 8 bases fit TRBD1. Germline CDR1 and CDR2: SGHNT and YYREEE (reference sequence). There are 16 residues in the CDR3. After removal of 7 bases from V and 2 bases from J, the junction contained 11 bases not matched to a gene.

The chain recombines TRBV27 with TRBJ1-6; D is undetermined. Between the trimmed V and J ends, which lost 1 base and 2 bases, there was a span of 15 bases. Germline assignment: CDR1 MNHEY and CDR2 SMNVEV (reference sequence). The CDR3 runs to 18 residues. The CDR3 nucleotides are TGTGCCAGCAGTTTATACCCCGTATCAGGCGCCTATAATTCACCCCTCCACTTT. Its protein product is CASSLYPVSGAYNSPLHF.

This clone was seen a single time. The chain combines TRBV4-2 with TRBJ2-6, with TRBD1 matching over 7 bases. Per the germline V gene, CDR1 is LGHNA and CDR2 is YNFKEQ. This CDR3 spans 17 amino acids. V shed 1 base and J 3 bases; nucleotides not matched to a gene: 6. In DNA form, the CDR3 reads TGTGCCAGCAGCCAAGTGAACAGGGGTGGTGGGGCCAACGTCCTGACTTTC. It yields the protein CASSQVNRGGGANVLTF.

This CDR3 reads CASSQGLGQDSQPQHF. The DNA for the CDR3 is TGTGCCAGCAGCCAAGGGCTCGGACAGGACAGTCAGCCCCAGCATTTT. The V and J genes are TRBV4-2 and TRBJ1-5; TRBD1 agrees at 7 bases. V trimming: 1 base; J trimming: 6 bases; junction bases outside the gene matches: 9. The CDR3 runs 16 residues. Germline loops: CDR1 LGHNA, CDR2 YNFKEQ.